The subject of this entry is one TCR beta chain. Antigen unknown. Indicated treatment: approximately 11-day PBMC culture with coronavirus spike peptide pools or control peptides (ViraFEST assay). This sample was taken from a study of vaccination and CD4 T cells after COVID-19. V lost 6 bases to trimming and J lost 5 bases; unmatched junction nucleotides: 6. CDR3 length: 13 residues. CD4+ T cells that had been cultured provided DNA sequenced with the Oncomine TCR Beta short-read assay. TCRdb analysed the PCR reads with MiXCR anew, one entry per CDR3 protein. Of around 13,000 distinct CDR3 sequences listed, more than 70% are singletons. General study points: Convalescent patients had a median roughly 84% of post-vaccine SARS-CoV-2-reactive clones that were detected only after vaccination, not before it.

The origin of this receptor is a human donor who had recovered from COVID-19. V gene TRBV12-3 or TRBV12-4 combines with J gene TRBJ1-2; 7 positions match TRBD1. What was sequenced was CD4+ T cells from blood, cultured in vitro. In DNA form, the CDR3 reads TGTGCCAGCAGCCGGGACAGACAGTATGGCTACACCTTC. Translating gives CASSRDRQYGYTF.